This TCR beta chain was retrieved from a study of blood T cells in healthy people across ages. Overall study: T cells yielded about one barcoded beta molecule per two cells through template switching. General study points: Across samples, TCR beta diversity tracked strongly with naive T cell percentage.

Researchers report isolating at least 7 million PBMCs per sample. Using a J-beta primer mix together with a sample-barcoded 5' primer, a second PCR was run for roughly 6 to 12 cycles. TCRdb used MiXCR to reprocess the 5' RACE reads, holding one entry per CDR3 protein. The sample has hundreds of thousands of distinct CDR3 sequences, roughly 20% seen once. CDR1 is SNHLY and CDR2 is FYNNEI in the germline V gene. This CDR3 has 12 residues. A word on this clonotype: Its cognate antigen is unknown.

The gene calls are TRBV2 and TRBJ2-1, with unresolved D. Near its end, the DNA agrees better with TRBJ2-5, so the J call may be wrong. Material for sequencing was blood. This clonotype originated in a man between 65 and 85 years old in good health. In DNA, the CDR3 is TGTGCCAGCAGTGAATTTCGAGACACCCAGTACTTC. It yields the protein CASSEFRDTQYF.